This T cell receptor (beta chain) was obtained from a study of regulatory T cells in long-lasting Graves disease. Sequencing libraries for TCR beta were prepared with iRepertoire HTBI primers and Arm-PCR of CDR3 regions. In TCRdb, the multiplex PCR reads were re-called with MiXCR into one record per CDR3 protein. The table lists about 450,000 distinct CDR3 sequences, about 17% of them singletons. Study-wide findings and caveats: Favoring TRBV28, TRBJ1-2 and TRBJ2-5 was a feature seen in persistent disease. Sampling was limited to peripheral blood rather than thyroid tissue.

The junction had 5 bases not matched to a gene; V was cut back by 3 bases and J by 4 bases. The germline V gene encodes CDR1 SGHAT and CDR2 FQNNGV. The CDR3 has 14 amino acids. This clonotype came up many times. Its cognate antigen is unknown. Specified time point: newly diagnosed GD, antithyroid drugs for less than 3 months. PBMCs were the source of the RNA used for TCR sequencing. The same data also went into a second study, on T cells in Graves' hyperthyroidism and ophthalmopathy. Per that paper: Graves' hyperthyroidism was deemed stable absent ophthalmopathy progression within 18 months. During a first-round RT-PCR of the TCR CDR3, the HTBI primer set was used.

The source was peripheral blood mononuclear cells (PBMCs), collected at new diagnosis, from a patient treated with antithyroid drugs. The V call is TRBV11-2, the J call TRBJ2-7; 8 bases align to TRBD2. This receptor was taken from a woman in her 30s with Graves disease. CDR3 in amino acids: CASSLEAGAYEQYF. The CDR3 DNA is TGTGCCAGCAGCTTGGAAGCGGGAGCATACGAGCAGTACTTC.